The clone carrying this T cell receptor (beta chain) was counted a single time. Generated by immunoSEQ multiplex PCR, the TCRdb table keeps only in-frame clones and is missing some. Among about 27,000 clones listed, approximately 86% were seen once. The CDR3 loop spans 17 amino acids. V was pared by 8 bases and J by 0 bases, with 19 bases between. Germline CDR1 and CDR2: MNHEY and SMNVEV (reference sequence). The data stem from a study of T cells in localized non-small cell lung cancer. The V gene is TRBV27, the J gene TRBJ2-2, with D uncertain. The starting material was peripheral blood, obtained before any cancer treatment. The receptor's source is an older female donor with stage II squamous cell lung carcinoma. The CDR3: CASLISGRTANTGELFF. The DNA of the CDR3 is TGTGCCAGCCTCATCTCCGGACGGACGGCGAACACCGGGGAGCTGTTTTTT.